The present TCR beta chain was sequenced within a study of OX40 agonist ivuxolimab in advanced cancers. This clone was counted a single time. From germline, CDR1 is MDHEN and CDR2 SYDVKM. CDR3 size: 14 residues. J lost 6 bases, V lost 5 bases, and 6 bases had no gene match. Only in-frame clones appear in the TCRdb table, and some are missing; sequencing was by immunoSEQ multiplex PCR. The repertoire holds 90,000 or so clones, under 95% seen once, with 8.4% in the top ten. The source material was CD4+ or CD8+ T cells sorted from blood, sampled in a trial of the OX40 agonist ivuxolimab. The sequence derives from an adult with an advanced solid tumor such as melanoma, head and neck, liver or kidney cancer. The chain employs TRBV28 and TRBJ1-5; 8 bases agree with TRBD1. CDR3 nucleotide sequence: TGTGCCAGCAGTCTCCGACAGGGGACTCAGCCCCAGCATTTT. Encoded protein: CASSLRQGTQPQHF.